This TCR beta chain is from a study of technical replicates of blood from a few donors. Generated by immunoSEQ multiplex PCR, the TCRdb table keeps only in-frame clones and is missing some. The data hold over 75,000 clones, with roughly 95% observed a single time. The V gene lost 2 bases and the J gene lost 4 bases, with 11 bases spanning the gap. The CDR3 has 15 amino acids. CDR1 is PRHDT and CDR2 is FYEKMQ in the germline V gene (reference sequence). What was sequenced was T cells isolated from PBMCs. The rearrangement links TRBV13 to TRBJ2-2; weak D call: TRBD2 (6 bases). The sequence was obtained from a human donor in good health. This chain's CDR3 is CASSLTGVGTGELFF. CDR3 bases: TGTGCCAGCAGCTTAACGGGAGTCGGCACCGGGGAGCTGTTTTTT.